This T cell receptor (beta chain) was sequenced for a study of blood T cell repertoires in COVID-19. In the study overall: COVID-19 samples from acute and convalescent phases originated in the United States, Italy and Spain. The cDNA or gDNA used as material had been derived from T cells, B-cell-depleted T cells, or PBMCs.

Under the authors' procedure: Amplification of reference gene primers was used by the study to estimate nucleated cell counts. Sequencing was performed with immunoSEQ multiplex PCR; in TCRdb, only in-frame clones are kept and a portion is missing. Clone size and V and J calls were adopted from that table, with D and trimming inferred from the DNA. The table records about 160,000 clones, 80% to 90% of them present only once. The sequenced sample consisted of peripheral blood. The receptor's source is a man aged 60-69 years with acute or convalescent COVID-19.

The CDR3 DNA sequence: TGTGCCAGCAGCACCGGACTGAGGGAAAAGCAGTACTTC. As protein: CASSTGLREKQYF. The V and J genes are TRBV5-8 and TRBJ2-7, with a tentative D call TRBD2 (5 bases). The germline V gene encodes CDR1 SGHTS and CDR2 YDEGEE. V gave up 4 bases and J gave up 8 bases, with 16 bases separating them. The CDR3 length is 13 residues.